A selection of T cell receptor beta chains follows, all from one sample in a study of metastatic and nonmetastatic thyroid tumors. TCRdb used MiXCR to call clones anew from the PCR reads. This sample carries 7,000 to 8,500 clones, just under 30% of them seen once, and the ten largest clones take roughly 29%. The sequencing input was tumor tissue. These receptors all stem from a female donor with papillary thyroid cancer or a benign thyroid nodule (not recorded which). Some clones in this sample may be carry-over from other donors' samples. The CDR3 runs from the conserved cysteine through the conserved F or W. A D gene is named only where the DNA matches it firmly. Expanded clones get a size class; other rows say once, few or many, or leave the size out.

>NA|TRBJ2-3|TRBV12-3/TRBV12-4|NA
TGTGCCAGCAGTTTCAGGGCAGATACGCAGTATTTT
CASSFRADTQYF
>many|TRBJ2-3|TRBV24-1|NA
TGTGCCACCAGTGATCCAGCCCCGGGCGAAAGCGATACGCAGTATTTT
CATSDPAPGESDTQYF
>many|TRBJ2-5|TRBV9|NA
TGTGCCAGCAGCGTAGTGGCGGACCAAGAGACCCAGTACTTC
CASSVVADQETQYF
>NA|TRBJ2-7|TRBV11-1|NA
TGTGCCAGCAGCGGGAGAGTGGCCTACGAGCAGTACTTC
CASSGRVAYEQYF
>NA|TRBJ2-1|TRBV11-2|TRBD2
TGTGCCAGCAGCTCGTGGACTAGCGGGAGACTCTACAATGAGCAGTTCTTC
CASSSWTSGRLYNEQFF
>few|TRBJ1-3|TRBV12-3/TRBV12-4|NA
TGTGCCAGCAGTTTTGTTGGGGGCTCTGGAAACACCATATATTTT
CASSFVGGSGNTIYF
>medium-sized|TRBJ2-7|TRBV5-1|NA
TGCGCCAGCAATCGCGGCAGGGGAGCTGCCGAGCAGTACTTC
CASNRGRGAAEQYF
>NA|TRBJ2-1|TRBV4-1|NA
TGCGCTAGCAGCCAGGCAACAGGCCTTGGGTACAATGAGCAGTTCTTC
CASSQATGLGYNEQFF
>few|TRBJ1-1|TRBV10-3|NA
TGTGCCATCAGAGTACAGGAGCCTTACCCTTTGAACACTGAAGCTTTCTTT
CAIRVQEPYPLNTEAFF
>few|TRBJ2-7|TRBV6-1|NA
TGTGCCAGCAGTGAACAGGGGTACGAGCAGTACTTC
CASSEQGYEQYF